This T cell receptor beta chain was captured in a study of blood T cell repertoires in COVID-19. Study context: The samples span acute and convalescent COVID-19 from the United States, Italy and Spain. In each case, the material was cDNA or gDNA derived from T cells, B-cell-depleted T cells, or PBMCs.

V shed 5 bases and J shed 0 bases, with 5 bases lying between them. The CDR3 has 12 residues. Germline CDR1 reads SGHNT; CDR2 reads YENEEA. Sequencing used immunoSEQ multiplex PCR; TCRdb keeps in-frame clones, though not all of them. The top ten hold about 4% of the sample, which has roughly 54,000 clones, approximately 91% seen once. This rearrangement joins TRBV11-3 to TRBJ2-7; no firm D call. Sequenced material: peripheral blood. The sequence came from a man aged 45 to 65 with acute or convalescent COVID-19. This CDR3 reads CASSPSSYEQYF. The DNA of the CDR3 is TGTGCCAGCAGCCCCAGCTCCTACGAGCAGTACTTC. Filled out from reference TRBV11-3 and TRBJ2-7, the complete variable domain reads EAGVVQSPRYKIIEKKQPVAFWCNPISGHNTLYWYLQNLGQGPELLIRYENEEAVDDSQLPKDRFSAERLKGVDSTLKIQPAELGDSAVYLCASSPSSYEQYFGPGTRLTVT.